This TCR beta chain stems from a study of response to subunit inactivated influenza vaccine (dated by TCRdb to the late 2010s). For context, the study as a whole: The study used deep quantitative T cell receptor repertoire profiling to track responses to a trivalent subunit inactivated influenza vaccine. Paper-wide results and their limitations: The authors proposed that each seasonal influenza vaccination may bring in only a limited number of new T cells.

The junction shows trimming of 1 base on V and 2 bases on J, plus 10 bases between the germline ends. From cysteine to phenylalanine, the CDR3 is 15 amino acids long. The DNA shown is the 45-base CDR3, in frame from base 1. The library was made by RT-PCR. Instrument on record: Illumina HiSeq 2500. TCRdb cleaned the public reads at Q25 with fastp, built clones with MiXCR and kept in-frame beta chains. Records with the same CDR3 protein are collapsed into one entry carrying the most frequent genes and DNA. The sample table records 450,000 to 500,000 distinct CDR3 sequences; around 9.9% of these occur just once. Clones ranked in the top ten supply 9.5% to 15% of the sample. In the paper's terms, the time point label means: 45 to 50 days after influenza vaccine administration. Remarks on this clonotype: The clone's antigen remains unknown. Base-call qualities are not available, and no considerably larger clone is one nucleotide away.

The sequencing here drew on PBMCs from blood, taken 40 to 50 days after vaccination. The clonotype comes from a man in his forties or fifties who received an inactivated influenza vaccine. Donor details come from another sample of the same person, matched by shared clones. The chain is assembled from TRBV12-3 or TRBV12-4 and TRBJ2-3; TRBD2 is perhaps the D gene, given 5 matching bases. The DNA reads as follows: TGTGCCAGCAGTTTAGGGCTGCTAGCCACAGATACGCAGTATTTT. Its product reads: CASSLGLLATDTQYF.